This entry describes one T cell receptor (beta chain). Its specificity is unknown. Trimming removed 3 bases at V and 4 bases at J, with 13 bases between. Germline CDR1 reads SGHRS; CDR2 reads YFSETQ. This CDR3 region has 14 residues. The data derive from a study of CD8 T cells in ankylosing spondylitis. Whole-study results and caveats: Made up of eight or nine highly homologous variants, a TCR beta motif appeared characteristic of ankylosing spondylitis blood.

TCRdb re-derived calls from the 5' RACE reads in MiXCR, one entry per CDR3 protein. There are roughly 450,000 distinct CDR3 sequences in the sample; roughly 26% occur only once, and 0.89% lies in the top ten. The sequence derives from a male donor with ankylosing spondylitis. Sequencing was done on a sample of blood, either unsorted or a sorted T cell fraction (not recorded which). The chain combines TRBV5-1 with TRBJ1-1; D may be TRBD1 (5 bases). The CDR3 sequence: CASSSQASGTEAFF. The CDR3 bases are TGCGCCAGCAGCTCACAGGCCTCGGGCACTGAAGCTTTCTTT.